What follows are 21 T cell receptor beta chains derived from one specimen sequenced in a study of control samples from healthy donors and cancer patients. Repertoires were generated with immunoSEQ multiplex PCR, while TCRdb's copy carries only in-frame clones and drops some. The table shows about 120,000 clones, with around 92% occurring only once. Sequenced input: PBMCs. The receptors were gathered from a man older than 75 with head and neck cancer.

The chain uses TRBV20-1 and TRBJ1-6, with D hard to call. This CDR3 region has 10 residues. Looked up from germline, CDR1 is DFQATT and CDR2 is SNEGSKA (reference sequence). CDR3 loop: CVGIRPPLHF. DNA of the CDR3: TGCGTGGGGATCCGTCCACCCCTCCACTTT.

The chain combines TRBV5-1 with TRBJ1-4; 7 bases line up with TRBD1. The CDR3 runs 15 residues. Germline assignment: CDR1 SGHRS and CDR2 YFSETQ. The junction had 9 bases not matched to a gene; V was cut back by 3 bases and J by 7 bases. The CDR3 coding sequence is TGCGCCAGCAGCTGGGGGACAGTGGTGGGTGAAAAACTGTTTTTT. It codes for CASSWGTVVGEKLFF. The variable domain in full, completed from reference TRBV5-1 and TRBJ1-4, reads KAGVTQTPRYLIKTRGQQVTLSCSPISGHRSVSWYQQTPGQGLQFLFEYFSETQRNKGNFPGRFSGRQFSNSRSEMNVSTLELGDSALYLCASSWGTVVGEKLFFGSGTQLSVL.

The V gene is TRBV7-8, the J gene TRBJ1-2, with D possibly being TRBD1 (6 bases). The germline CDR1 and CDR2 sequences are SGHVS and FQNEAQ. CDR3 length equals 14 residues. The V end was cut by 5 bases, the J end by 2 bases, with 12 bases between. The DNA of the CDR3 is TGTGCCAGCAGCCCCAGGACAGCGAACTATGGCTACACCTTC. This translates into CASSPRTANYGYTF.

The CDR3 DNA is TGTGCCAGCCCCCCCCGGGCGGGAGTCCTTTCCGAGCAGTACTTC. Protein sequence: CASPPRAGVLSEQYF. V gene TRBV6-5 combines with J gene TRBJ2-7; 7 nucleotides agree with TRBD2. The germline V gene encodes CDR1 MNHEY and CDR2 SVGAGI. This CDR3 comprises 15 residues. The V and J ends lost 8 bases and 6 bases, in that order; junction bases with no gene match: 16.

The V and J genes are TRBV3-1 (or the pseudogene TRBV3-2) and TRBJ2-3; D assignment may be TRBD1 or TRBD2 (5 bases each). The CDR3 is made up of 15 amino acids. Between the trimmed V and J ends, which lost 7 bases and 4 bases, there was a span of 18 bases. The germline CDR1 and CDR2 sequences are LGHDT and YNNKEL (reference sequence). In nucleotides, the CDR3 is TGTGCCAGCAAAAAATCCGAGGGGTGGGCAGATACGCAGTATTTT. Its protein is CASKKSEGWADTQYF.

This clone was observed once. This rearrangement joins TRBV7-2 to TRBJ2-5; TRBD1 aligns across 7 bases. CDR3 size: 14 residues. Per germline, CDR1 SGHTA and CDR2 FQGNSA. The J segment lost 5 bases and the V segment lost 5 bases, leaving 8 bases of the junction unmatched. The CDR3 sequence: CASSRTGWGETQYF. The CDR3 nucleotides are TGTGCCAGCAGCCGGACAGGTTGGGGTGAGACCCAGTACTTC.

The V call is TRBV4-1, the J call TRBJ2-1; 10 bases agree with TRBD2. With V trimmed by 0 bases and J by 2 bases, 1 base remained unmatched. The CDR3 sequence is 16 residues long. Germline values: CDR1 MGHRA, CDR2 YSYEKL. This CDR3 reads CASSQDLAGAYNEQFF. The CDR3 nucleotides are TGCGCCAGCAGCCAAGATCTAGCGGGGGCCTACAATGAGCAGTTCTTC.

CDR3 in amino acids: CASSIRIPSIEQYF. The DNA for the CDR3 is TGTGCCAGTAGTATAAGGATTCCTAGCATCGAGCAGTACTTC. V usage is TRBV19 and J usage is TRBJ2-7; TRBD2 might be the D (5 bases). This CDR3 contains 14 residues. The germline gives CDR1 LNHDA, CDR2 SQIVND (reference sequence). V gave up 2 bases and J gave up 6 bases, with 14 bases separating them.

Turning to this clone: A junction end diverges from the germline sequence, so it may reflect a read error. The CDR3 DNA follows: TGTGCAAGCAGAGAGGCAGGGGGAGCTTTCTTT. Protein: CASREAGGAFF. The V call is TRBV2, the J call TRBJ1-1, with 7 bases identical to TRBD1. CDR1 is SNHLY, CDR2 FYNNEI, per germline. The CDR3 is 11 amino acids.

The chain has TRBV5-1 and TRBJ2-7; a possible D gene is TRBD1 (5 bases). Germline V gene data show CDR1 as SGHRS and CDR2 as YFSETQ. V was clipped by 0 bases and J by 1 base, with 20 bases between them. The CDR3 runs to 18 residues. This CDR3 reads CASSLDPGTGLASYEQYF. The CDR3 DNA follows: TGCGCCAGCAGCTTGGACCCCGGAACAGGTTTGGCGTCCTACGAGCAGTACTTC.

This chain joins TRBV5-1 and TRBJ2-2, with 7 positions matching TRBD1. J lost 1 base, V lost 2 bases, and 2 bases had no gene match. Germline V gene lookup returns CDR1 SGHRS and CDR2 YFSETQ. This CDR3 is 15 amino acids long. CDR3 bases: TGCGCCAGCAGCTTTCAGGGGGAGAACACCGGGGAGCTGTTTTTT. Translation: CASSFQGENTGELFF.

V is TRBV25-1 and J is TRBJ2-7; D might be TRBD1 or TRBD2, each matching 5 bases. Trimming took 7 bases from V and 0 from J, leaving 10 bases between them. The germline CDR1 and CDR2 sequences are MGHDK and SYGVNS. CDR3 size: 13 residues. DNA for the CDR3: TGTGCCAGCAAAGGGACGAGCTCCTACGAGCAGTACTTC. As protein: CASKGTSSYEQYF.

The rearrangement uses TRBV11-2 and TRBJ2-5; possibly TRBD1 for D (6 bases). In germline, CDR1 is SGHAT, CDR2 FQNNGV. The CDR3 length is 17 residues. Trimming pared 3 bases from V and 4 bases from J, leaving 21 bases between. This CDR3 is CASSFNRVRIVGETQYF. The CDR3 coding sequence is TGTGCCAGCAGCTTTAACAGGGTGAGGATTGTTGGAGAGACCCAGTACTTC. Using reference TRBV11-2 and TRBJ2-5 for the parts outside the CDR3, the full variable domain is EAGVAQSPRYKIIEKRQSVAFWCNPISGHATLYWYQQILGQGPKLLIQFQNNGVVDDSQLPKDRFSAERLKGVDSTLKIQPAKLEDSAVYLCASSFNRVRIVGETQYFGPGTRLLVL.

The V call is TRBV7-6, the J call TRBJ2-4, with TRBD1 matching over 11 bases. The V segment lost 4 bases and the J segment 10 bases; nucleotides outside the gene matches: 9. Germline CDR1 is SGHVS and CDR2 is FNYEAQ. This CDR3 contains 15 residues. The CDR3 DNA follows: TGTGCCAGCAGCTCGGCCGGGACAGGGGGAGAGATTCAGTACTTC. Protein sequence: CASSSAGTGGEIQYF.

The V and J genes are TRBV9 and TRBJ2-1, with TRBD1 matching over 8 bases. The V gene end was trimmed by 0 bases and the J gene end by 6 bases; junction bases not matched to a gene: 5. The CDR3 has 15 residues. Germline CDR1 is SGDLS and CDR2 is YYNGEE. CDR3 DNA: TGTGCCAGCAGCGTAGAACAGGGGGTCGGCAATGAGCAGTTCTTC. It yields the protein CASSVEQGVGNEQFF.

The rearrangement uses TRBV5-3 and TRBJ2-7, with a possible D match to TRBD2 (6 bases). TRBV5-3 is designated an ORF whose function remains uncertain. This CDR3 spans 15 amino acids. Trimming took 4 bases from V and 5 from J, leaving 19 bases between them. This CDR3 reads CARSTDPGEGNEQYF. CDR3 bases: TGTGCCAGAAGCACCGACCCGGGGGAAGGCAACGAGCAGTACTTC.

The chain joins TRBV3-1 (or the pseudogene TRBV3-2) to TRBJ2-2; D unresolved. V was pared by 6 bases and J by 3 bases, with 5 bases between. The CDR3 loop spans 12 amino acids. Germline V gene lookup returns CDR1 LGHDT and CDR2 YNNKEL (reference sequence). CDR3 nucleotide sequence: TGTGCCAGCAGTCAGCACACCGGGGAGCTGTTTTTT. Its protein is CASSQHTGELFF.

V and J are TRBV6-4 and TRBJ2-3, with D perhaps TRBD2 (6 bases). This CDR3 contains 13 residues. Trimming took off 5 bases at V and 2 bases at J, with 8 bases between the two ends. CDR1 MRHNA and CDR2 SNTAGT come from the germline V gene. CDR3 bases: TGTGCCAGCAGTAGGGACTTCACAGATACGCAGTATTTT. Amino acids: CASSRDFTDTQYF.

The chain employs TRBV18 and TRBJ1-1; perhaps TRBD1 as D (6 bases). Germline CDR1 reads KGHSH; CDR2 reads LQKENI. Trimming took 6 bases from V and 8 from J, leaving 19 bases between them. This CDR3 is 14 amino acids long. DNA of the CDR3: TGTGCCAGCTCTCAACAGAGGGACACCGGAGAAGCTTTCTTT. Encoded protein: CASSQQRDTGEAFF.

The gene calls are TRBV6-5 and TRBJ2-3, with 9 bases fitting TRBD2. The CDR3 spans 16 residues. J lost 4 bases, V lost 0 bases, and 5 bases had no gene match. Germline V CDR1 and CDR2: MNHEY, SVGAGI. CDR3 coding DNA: TGTGCCAGCAGTTACTCTGCGGGGGGGCCGTCAGATACGCAGTATTTT. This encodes CASSYSAGGPSDTQYF.

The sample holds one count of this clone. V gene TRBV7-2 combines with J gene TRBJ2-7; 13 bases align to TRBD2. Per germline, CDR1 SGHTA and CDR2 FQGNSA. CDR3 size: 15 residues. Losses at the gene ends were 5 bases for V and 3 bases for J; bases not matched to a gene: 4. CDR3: CASSPRTSGGYEQYF. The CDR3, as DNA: TGTGCCAGCAGCCCTCGGACTAGCGGGGGCTACGAGCAGTACTTC.